These T cell receptor beta chains were read from a single sample in a study of neurological immune-mediated disorders. Via MiXCR, TCRdb re-called the 5' RACE reads, giving one row per CDR3 protein. The sample lists fewer than 25,000 distinct CDR3 sequences, about 12% seen once, with 5.5% in the top ten. Source material: CD4+ T cells from blood. The receptors were sampled from a female donor with HTLV-1-associated myelopathy (HAM/TSP). Both conserved end residues are part of each CDR3. Fields, in order: V gene, J gene, clone size, D gene, CDR3 protein, CDR3 DNA. D genes are given only for firm matches. The size of a clone is reported for some rows only, either as once, few or many, or as a class for expanded clones.

V: TRBV29-1
J: TRBJ2-5
size: -
D: TRBD1
CDR3: CSVTDRLETQYF
DNA: TGCAGCGTGACGGACAGGCTGGAGACCCAGTACTTC

V: TRBV12-3/TRBV12-4
J: TRBJ2-2
size: many
D: -
CDR3: CASSRDSFNTGELFF
DNA: TGTGCCAGCAGCAGAGACAGCTTTAACACCGGGGAGCTGTTTTTT

V: TRBV9
J: TRBJ2-7
size: many
D: TRBD2
CDR3: CASSLGGTSEYEQYF
DNA: TGTGCCAGCAGCCTAGGCGGGACTAGCGAGTACGAGCAGTACTTC

V: TRBV4-1
J: TRBJ2-1
size: many
D: TRBD2
CDR3: CASSQDWALAGGDVF
DNA: TGCGCCAGCAGCCAAGATTGGGCACTCGCGGGAGGAGACGTCTTC

V: TRBV20-1
J: TRBJ2-5
size: many
D: TRBD1
CDR3: CSAREQGAGTQYF
DNA: TGCAGTGCTAGAGAACAGGGGGCAGGGACCCAGTACTTC

V: TRBV9
J: TRBJ2-1
size: -
D: TRBD2
CDR3: CASSRGLAANEQFF
DNA: TGTGCCAGCAGTCGTGGACTAGCGGCGAATGAGCAGTTCTTC

V: TRBV7-9
J: TRBJ1-2
size: many
D: -
CDR3: CASSLAGTRTSGYTF
DNA: TGTGCCAGCAGCTTAGCTGGGACACGGACTTCTGGCTACACCTTC

V: TRBV29-1
J: TRBJ2-1
size: many
D: TRBD2
CDR3: CSVLGLAGGHSYNEQFF
DNA: TGCAGCGTCCTGGGGCTAGCGGGAGGGCACTCCTACAATGAGCAGTTCTTC

V: TRBV10-2
J: TRBJ2-2
size: many
D: TRBD2
CDR3: CAIRLAVNTGELFF
DNA: TGCGCCATAAGACTAGCGGTAAACACCGGGGAGCTGTTTTTT

V: TRBV7-9
J: TRBJ2-7
size: many
D: -
CDR3: CASSASGFGQYF
DNA: TGTGCCAGCAGCGCCAGTGGATTCGGGCAGTACTTC

V: TRBV4-2
J: TRBJ2-1
size: few
D: -
CDR3: CASSQSEPNEQFF
DNA: TGTGCCAGCAGCCAGAGCGAACCCAATGAGCAGTTCTTC

V: TRBV19
J: TRBJ1-5
size: -
D: -
CDR3: CASSLEGINQPQHF
DNA: TGTGCCAGTAGCCTTGAGGGCATAAATCAGCCCCAGCATTTT

V: TRBV20-1
J: TRBJ2-7
size: many
D: TRBD2
CDR3: CSARDSERGGSDEQYF
DNA: TGCAGTGCTAGAGATTCAGAGCGGGGGGGTTCTGACGAGCAGTACTTC

V: TRBV5-1
J: TRBJ2-5
size: many
D: TRBD2
CDR3: CASRAGWLETQYF
DNA: TGCGCCAGCAGAGCGGGGTGGCTGGAGACCCAGTACTTC

V: TRBV12-3/TRBV12-4
J: TRBJ2-2
size: many
D: TRBD2
CDR3: CASRLLAGEGGELFF
DNA: TGTGCCAGCAGACTACTAGCGGGTGAGGGCGGGGAGCTGTTTTTT

V: TRBV3-1
J: TRBJ2-5
size: many
D: TRBD2
CDR3: CASSPTSGNLETQYF
DNA: TGTGCCAGCAGCCCAACTAGCGGGAATTTAGAGACCCAGTACTTC

V: TRBV19
J: TRBJ2-1
size: few
D: -
CDR3: CASKLFAREDNEQFF
DNA: TGTGCCAGTAAATTATTCGCGAGGGAGGACAATGAGCAGTTCTTC

V: TRBV9
J: TRBJ2-7
size: many
D: TRBD1
CDR3: CASSETGTDYEQYF
DNA: TGTGCCAGCAGCGAGACCGGGACAGACTACGAGCAGTACTTC

V: TRBV10-3
J: TRBJ2-2
size: many
D: -
CDR3: CAIRRGTTGELFF
DNA: TGTGCCATCAGGAGAGGGACTACCGGGGAGCTGTTTTTT

V: TRBV28
J: TRBJ2-1
size: many
D: -
CDR3: CASSLQAPDNEQFF
DNA: TGTGCCAGCAGTTTACAAGCGCCAGACAATGAGCAGTTCTTC